This record looks at one T cell receptor (beta chain) sequence and its context. This sample stems from a study of T cell changes during pregnancy in multiple sclerosis. Measured with immunoSEQ multiplex PCR; TCRdb has only the in-frame clones, and not every one. Among tens of thousands of clones, 85% to 95% were seen once, and the ten largest hold less than 0.65%. The TCR comes from a female donor with multiple sclerosis, enrolled in a pregnancy study. Sequences were derived from CD4+ T cells from peripheral blood mononuclear cells, sampled in the third trimester of pregnancy.

The CDR3 sequence is CASSGRLGADNEQFF. CDR3 DNA: TGTGCCAGCAGCGGAAGACTAGGTGCCGACAATGAGCAGTTCTTC. The chain has TRBV9 and TRBJ2-1, with TRBD2 as a possible D gene (6 bases). V gave up 3 bases and J gave up 5 bases, with 15 bases separating them. From germline, CDR1 is SGDLS and CDR2 YYNGEE. The CDR3 loop spans 15 amino acids.